This T cell receptor (beta chain) came from a study of identical twins. Germline V gene lookup returns CDR1 MNHNY and CDR2 SVGAGI (reference sequence). The V and J ends lost 2 bases and 7 bases, in that order; junction bases with no gene match: 4. CDR3 size: 13 residues. TCRdb reprocessed the 5' RACE reads with MiXCR, giving one entry per CDR3 protein. The sample consists of hundreds of thousands of distinct CDR3 sequences, approximately 24% of them appearing once. The same sample was also studied in work on T cells expressing NK-cell markers. That paper states: Of the CD8+ T cells in five or six donors, about 1.0-7.0% belonged to dominant NKG2C+ clonotypes. In several donors, these clonotypes also led the CD3+CD56-NKG2C+ fraction.

This receptor was obtained from a woman aged 18-29 years in good health. The J gene is TRBJ1-1, the V gene TRBV6-6, with TRBD1 matching over 7 bases. The source material was CD4+ T cells sorted from blood. The CDR3 bases are TGTGCCAGCAGTTACGCGACAGGGTTTGAAGCTTTCTTT. Residues: CASSYATGFEAFF.